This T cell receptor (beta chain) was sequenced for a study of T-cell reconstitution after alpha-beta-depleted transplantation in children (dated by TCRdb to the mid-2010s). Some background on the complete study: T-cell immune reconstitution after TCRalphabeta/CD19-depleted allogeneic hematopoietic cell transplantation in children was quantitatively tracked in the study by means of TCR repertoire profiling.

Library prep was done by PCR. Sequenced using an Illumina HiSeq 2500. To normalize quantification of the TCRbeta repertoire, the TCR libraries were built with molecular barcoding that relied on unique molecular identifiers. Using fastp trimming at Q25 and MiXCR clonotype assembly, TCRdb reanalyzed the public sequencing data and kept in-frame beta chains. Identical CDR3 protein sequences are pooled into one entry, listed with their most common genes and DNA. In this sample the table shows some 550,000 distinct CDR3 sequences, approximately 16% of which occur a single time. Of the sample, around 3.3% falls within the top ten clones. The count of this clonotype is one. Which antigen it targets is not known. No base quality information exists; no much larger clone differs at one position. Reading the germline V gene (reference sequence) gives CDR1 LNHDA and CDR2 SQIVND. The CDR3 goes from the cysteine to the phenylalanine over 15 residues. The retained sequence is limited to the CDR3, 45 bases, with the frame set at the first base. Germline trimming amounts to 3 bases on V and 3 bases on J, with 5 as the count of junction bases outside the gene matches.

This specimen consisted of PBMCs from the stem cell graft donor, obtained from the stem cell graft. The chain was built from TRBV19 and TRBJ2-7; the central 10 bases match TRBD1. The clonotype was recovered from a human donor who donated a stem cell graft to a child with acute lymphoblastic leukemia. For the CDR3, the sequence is CASSMGTGAVYEQYF. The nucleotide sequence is TGTGCCAGTAGTATGGGGACAGGGGCGGTCTACGAGCAGTACTTC.